Shown below are 29 T cell receptor beta chains from a single sample sequenced in a study of technical replicates of blood from a few donors. Libraries were prepared by immunoSEQ multiplex PCR; TCRdb keeps only in-frame clonotypes and omits some of them. The sample holds 70,000 to 85,000 clones; roughly 89% are singletons and the top ten take approximately 0.4%. The sequenced material came from T cells isolated from PBMCs. The origin of the receptors is a human donor in good health.

This clone has just one count. The chain has TRBV4-1 and TRBJ1-1, with D possibly being TRBD1 (6 bases). Germline lookup yields CDR1 MGHRA and CDR2 YSYEKL. This CDR3 is built from 16 residues. The V end lost 3 bases, the J end lost 5 bases, and 19 bases lay between the germline ends. The CDR3 sequence is CASSQIFSGEGTEAFF. The CDR3 nucleotides read TGCGCCAGCAGCCAGATCTTTTCAGGGGAGGGGACTGAAGCTTTCTTT.

This clone was detected once. This CDR3 reads CASAEASSGNTIYF. The DNA of the CDR3 is TGTGCCAGCGCGGAGGCCAGCTCTGGAAACACCATATATTTT. The chain has TRBV9 and TRBJ1-3; D remains unclear. Trimming left V 7 bases short and J 0 bases short, with 11 bases between. The CDR3 length is 14 residues. Germline-derived CDR1 and CDR2 are SGDLS and YYNGEE.

The genes are TRBV18 and TRBJ2-7; no firm D call. Germline CDR1 and CDR2: KGHSH and LQKENI. The V gene lost 0 bases and the J gene lost 0 bases, with 6 bases spanning the gap. The CDR3 consists of 14 residues. The CDR3 DNA reads TGTGCCAGCTCACCACCAGCCCACTCCTACGAGCAGTACTTC. It is translated as CASSPPAHSYEQYF.

J is TRBJ2-3 and V is TRBV6-1; D possibly corresponds to TRBD1 (7 bases). In germline, CDR1 is MNHNS, CDR2 SASEGT. The CDR3 is made up of 14 amino acids. V was clipped by 7 bases and J by 0 bases, with 11 bases between them. The CDR3 loop is CASIRGASTDTQYF. Here the CDR3 DNA reads TGTGCCAGCATCAGGGGGGCTAGCACAGATACGCAGTATTTT.

The gene calls are TRBV27 and TRBJ2-1; D possibly corresponds to TRBD2 (5 bases). V dropped 8 bases and J dropped 6 bases, with 14 bases sitting between them. Germline lookup yields CDR1 MNHEY and CDR2 SMNVEV (reference sequence). The CDR3 contains 13 residues. CDR3 in DNA: TGTGCCAGCTTTCCGGGGAGAGGCAATGAGCAGTTCTTC. Translating gives CASFPGRGNEQFF.

The chain recombines TRBV4-2 with TRBJ2-1; 13 bases agree with TRBD2. From germline, CDR1 is LGHNA and CDR2 YNFKEQ. V shed 2 bases and J 13 bases; nucleotides not matched to a gene: 20. The CDR3 is made up of 19 amino acids. CDR3 sequence reads: CASSQKILALAGGPSVQFF. In DNA form, the CDR3 reads TGTGCCAGCAGCCAAAAGATCCTCGCACTAGCGGGAGGGCCTTCCGTACAGTTCTTC.

The J gene is TRBJ1-1, the V gene TRBV29-1; 7 bases are a match to TRBD1. From germline, CDR1 is SQVTM and CDR2 ANQGSEA. The CDR3 is 14 amino acids. The V segment lost 6 bases and the J segment 1 base; nucleotides outside the gene matches: 8. This CDR3 reads CSVGDGTANTEAFF. DNA of the CDR3: TGCAGCGTCGGAGATGGGACAGCGAACACTGAAGCTTTCTTT.

The rearrangement uses TRBV6-5 and TRBJ2-7, with TRBD2 identical over 11 bases. CDR1 and CDR2 (germline): MNHEY, SVGAGI. The CDR3 is 15 amino acids. J was trimmed by 1 base and V by 8 bases; bases with no gene match: 7. DNA of the CDR3: TGTGCCAGCGCTCCCGGGACTAGCGGTTCCTACGAGCAGTACTTC. It specifies CASAPGTSGSYEQYF.

The rearrangement links TRBV21-1 to TRBJ2-1; whether TRBD2, the table's D call, matches the DNA was not checked. TRBV21-1 is given as a pseudogene. This CDR3 has 13 amino acids. This CDR3 is CAYEVRYFNEQFF. The CDR3 bases are TGTGCCTACGAGGTTAGGTATTTCAATGAGCAGTTCTTC.

The V and J genes are TRBV5-1 and TRBJ2-1; the D gene is possibly TRBD2 (5 bases). V lost 4 bases and J 6 bases, leaving 17 bases between the germline ends. CDR1 and CDR2 from the germline V gene are SGHRS and YFSETQ. This CDR3 comprises 15 residues. The CDR3 spells CASSPSRRTSNEQFF. CDR3 in DNA: TGCGCCAGCAGCCCCTCTAGGAGGACTTCCAATGAGCAGTTCTTC.

The J gene is TRBJ2-3, the V gene TRBV7-2; no clear D. The ends were cut back, 1 base at V and 0 bases at J, with 11 bases in the middle. CDR3 size: 16 residues. The germline V gene encodes CDR1 SGHTA and CDR2 FQGNSA. As DNA, the CDR3 is TGTGCCAGCAGCTTAGAGTCTAGAGTGAGCACAGATACGCAGTATTTT. It encodes CASSLESRVSTDTQYF.

The chain uses TRBV27 and TRBJ1-5; unclear D gene. The V gene lost 3 bases and the J gene lost 9 bases, with 9 bases spanning the gap. This CDR3 contains 12 residues. CDR1 and CDR2 from the germline V gene are MNHEY and SMNVEV (reference sequence). CDR3 bases: TGTGCCAGCAGTTTGGAGGCCAGGCCCCAGCATTTT. Amino acid sequence: CASSLEARPQHF.

The rearrangement uses TRBV6-5 and TRBJ2-7; 9 nucleotides line up with TRBD1. The CDR3 is made up of 14 amino acids. V trimming: 11 bases; J trimming: 3 bases; junction bases outside the gene matches: 11. CDR1 and CDR2 from the germline V gene are MNHEY and SVGAGI. CDR3 sequence (DNA): TGTGCCGGCCAAGGACAGGGGCATTACTACGAGCAGTACTTC. Translation gives CAGQGQGHYYEQYF.

The chain is built from TRBV6-1 and TRBJ1-5; tentative D call: TRBD1 (5 bases). The CDR3 totals 15 residues. The germline V gene encodes CDR1 MNHNS and CDR2 SASEGT. Trimming shortened V by 0 bases and J by 4 bases, and 10 bases separated the two germline ends. The chain's CDR3 is CASSEAIGTNQPQHF. CDR3 coding DNA: TGTGCCAGCAGTGAAGCAATAGGGACTAATCAGCCCCAGCATTTT.

V gene TRBV19 combines with J gene TRBJ1-2; D perhaps matches TRBD1 (5 bases). The germline V gene encodes CDR1 LNHDA and CDR2 SQIVND (reference sequence). The V and J ends lost 7 bases and 0 bases respectively, with 15 bases between them. The CDR3 is 15 residues long. The CDR3 DNA reads as TGTGCCAGTATCTCCCGGGGGGAGGCTAACTATGGCTACACCTTC. Translating gives CASISRGEANYGYTF.

The chain links TRBV9 to TRBJ1-3; possible D gene TRBD1, 5 bases. This CDR3 region has 16 residues. The V gene's germline CDR1 is SGDLS and CDR2 YYNGEE. Trimming took 2 bases from V and 1 from J, leaving 13 bases between them. The CDR3 loop reads CASSVGGAQSGNTIYF. The CDR3 coding sequence is TGTGCCAGCAGCGTGGGAGGGGCACAATCTGGAAACACCATATATTTT.

The chain couples TRBV4-1 to TRBJ2-7; 8 bases fit TRBD2. CDR1 is MGHRA, CDR2 YSYEKL, per germline. The CDR3 consists of 15 residues. Trimming at V came to 0 bases and at J to 5 bases, leaving 6 bases not matched to a gene. DNA of the CDR3: TGCGCCAGCAGCCAAGAGTGGACTAGCCGCCACGAGCAGTACTTC. This gives the protein CASSQEWTSRHEQYF.

This chain uses TRBV19 with TRBJ1-5; the D gene is possibly TRBD1 (5 bases). With 3 bases removed from V and 7 bases from J, the gap between germline ends came to 10 bases. This CDR3 contains 13 residues. Germline V CDR1 and CDR2: LNHDA, SQIVND (reference sequence). CDR3 DNA: TGTGCCAGTAGTATTCAGGGCTTCCAGCCCCAGCATTTT. This gives the protein CASSIQGFQPQHF.

The rearrangement links TRBV7-9 to TRBJ2-5; 8 positions match TRBD2. The length of the CDR3 is 14 residues. Per germline, CDR1 SEHNR and CDR2 FQNEAQ (reference sequence). Trimming took 0 bases from V and 3 from J; bases not matched to a gene: 0. CDR3 sequence (DNA): TGTGCCAGCAGCTTAGCAGCGGGAGAAGAGACCCAGTACTTC. This encodes CASSLAAGEETQYF.

The genes are TRBV11-2 and TRBJ2-5; tentative D call: TRBD1 (6 bases). Per germline, CDR1 SGHAT and CDR2 FQNNGV. The CDR3 is made up of 12 amino acids. V lost 6 bases, J lost 3 bases, and 8 bases lay in between. This CDR3 reads CASRRTEETQYF. For the CDR3, the DNA is TGTGCCAGCAGACGGACAGAAGAGACCCAGTACTTC.

The CDR3 region is CASSQRTGTQETQYF. The CDR3 DNA reads TGTGCCAGCAGCCAGCGGACAGGTACACAAGAGACCCAGTACTTC. The gene calls are TRBV7-2 and TRBJ2-5; 7 bases are shared with TRBD1. The germline V gene has CDR1 SGHTA and CDR2 FQGNSA. This CDR3 spans 15 amino acids. V trimming: 5 bases; J trimming: 2 bases; junction bases outside the gene matches: 8.

The chain employs TRBV2 and TRBJ1-5; no clear D gene. V lost 10 bases, J lost 10 bases, and 14 bases lay in between. The CDR3 sequence is 11 residues long. Germline lookup yields CDR1 SNHLY and CDR2 FYNNEI. The CDR3 nucleotides are TGTGCCACCCCCTCACCACATCCCCAGCATTTT. Protein sequence: CATPSPHPQHF.

V is TRBV7-3 and J is TRBJ2-2; 13 bases align to TRBD2. Germline V CDR1 and CDR2: SGHTA, FQGTGA. The CDR3 runs to 15 residues. V trimming: 6 bases; J trimming: 6 bases; junction bases outside the gene matches: 4. The CDR3 nucleotides read TGTGCCAGCAGTTCCGGACTAGCGGGAGCCGGGGAGCTGTTTTTT. It codes for CASSSGLAGAGELFF.

J is TRBJ2-5 and V is TRBV7-2, with TRBD1 identical over 9 bases. The CDR3 loop spans 15 amino acids. Germline assignment: CDR1 SGHTA and CDR2 FQGNSA. The V gene end was trimmed by 2 bases and the J gene end by 5 bases; junction bases not matched to a gene: 6. CDR3 protein: CASSLNLGTGETQYF. CDR3 nucleotides: TGTGCCAGCAGCTTAAATCTCGGGACAGGGGAGACCCAGTACTTC.

The chain has TRBV6-5 and TRBJ1-3; weak D call: TRBD1 (6 bases). Germline V CDR1 and CDR2: MNHEY, SVGAGI. The V and J ends lost 3 bases and 0 bases respectively, with 9 bases between them. CDR3 length: 15 amino acids. The CDR3 DNA follows: TGTGCCAGCAGTTATCAGGGGATCTCTGGAAACACCATATATTTT. This codes for CASSYQGISGNTIYF.

V gene TRBV19 combines with J gene TRBJ2-1, with 9 bases that match TRBD1. From germline, CDR1 is LNHDA and CDR2 SQIVND (reference sequence). V dropped 9 bases and J dropped 2; count of bases not matched to a gene: 8. The CDR3 length is 15 residues. Here the CDR3 reads CASERTGVTYNEQFF. CDR3 sequence (DNA): TGTGCCAGCGAGCGGACAGGGGTAACCTACAATGAGCAGTTCTTC.

The J gene is TRBJ2-5, the V gene TRBV7-9; the match to TRBD2 covers 7 bases. V shed 3 bases and J 5 bases; nucleotides not matched to a gene: 6. Germline loops: CDR1 SEHNR, CDR2 FQNEAQ (reference sequence). The CDR3 totals 14 residues. The CDR3 nucleotides read TGTGCCAGCAGCTTCTGGGACGGGGGGGAGACCCAGTACTTC. It codes for CASSFWDGGETQYF.

The chain carries TRBV6-5 and TRBJ2-1; D is undetermined. This CDR3 is built from 14 residues. Looked up from germline, CDR1 is MNHEY and CDR2 is SVGAGI. Trimming took off 5 bases at V and 0 bases at J, with 8 bases between the two ends. CDR3 protein: CASSPLSSYNEQFF. In DNA form, the CDR3 reads TGTGCCAGCAGTCCGCTGAGCTCCTACAATGAGCAGTTCTTC.

The V call is TRBV19, the J call TRBJ1-3; 8 bases fit TRBD1. Germline-derived CDR1 and CDR2 are LNHDA and SQIVND (reference sequence). Germline trimming cut 3 bases from V and 4 bases from J; bases unmatched to any gene: 11. The CDR3 has 17 residues. The CDR3 sequence: CASSIAHQGAPGNTIYF. CDR3 coding DNA: TGTGCCAGTAGTATTGCTCATCAGGGGGCGCCGGGAAACACCATATATTTT.